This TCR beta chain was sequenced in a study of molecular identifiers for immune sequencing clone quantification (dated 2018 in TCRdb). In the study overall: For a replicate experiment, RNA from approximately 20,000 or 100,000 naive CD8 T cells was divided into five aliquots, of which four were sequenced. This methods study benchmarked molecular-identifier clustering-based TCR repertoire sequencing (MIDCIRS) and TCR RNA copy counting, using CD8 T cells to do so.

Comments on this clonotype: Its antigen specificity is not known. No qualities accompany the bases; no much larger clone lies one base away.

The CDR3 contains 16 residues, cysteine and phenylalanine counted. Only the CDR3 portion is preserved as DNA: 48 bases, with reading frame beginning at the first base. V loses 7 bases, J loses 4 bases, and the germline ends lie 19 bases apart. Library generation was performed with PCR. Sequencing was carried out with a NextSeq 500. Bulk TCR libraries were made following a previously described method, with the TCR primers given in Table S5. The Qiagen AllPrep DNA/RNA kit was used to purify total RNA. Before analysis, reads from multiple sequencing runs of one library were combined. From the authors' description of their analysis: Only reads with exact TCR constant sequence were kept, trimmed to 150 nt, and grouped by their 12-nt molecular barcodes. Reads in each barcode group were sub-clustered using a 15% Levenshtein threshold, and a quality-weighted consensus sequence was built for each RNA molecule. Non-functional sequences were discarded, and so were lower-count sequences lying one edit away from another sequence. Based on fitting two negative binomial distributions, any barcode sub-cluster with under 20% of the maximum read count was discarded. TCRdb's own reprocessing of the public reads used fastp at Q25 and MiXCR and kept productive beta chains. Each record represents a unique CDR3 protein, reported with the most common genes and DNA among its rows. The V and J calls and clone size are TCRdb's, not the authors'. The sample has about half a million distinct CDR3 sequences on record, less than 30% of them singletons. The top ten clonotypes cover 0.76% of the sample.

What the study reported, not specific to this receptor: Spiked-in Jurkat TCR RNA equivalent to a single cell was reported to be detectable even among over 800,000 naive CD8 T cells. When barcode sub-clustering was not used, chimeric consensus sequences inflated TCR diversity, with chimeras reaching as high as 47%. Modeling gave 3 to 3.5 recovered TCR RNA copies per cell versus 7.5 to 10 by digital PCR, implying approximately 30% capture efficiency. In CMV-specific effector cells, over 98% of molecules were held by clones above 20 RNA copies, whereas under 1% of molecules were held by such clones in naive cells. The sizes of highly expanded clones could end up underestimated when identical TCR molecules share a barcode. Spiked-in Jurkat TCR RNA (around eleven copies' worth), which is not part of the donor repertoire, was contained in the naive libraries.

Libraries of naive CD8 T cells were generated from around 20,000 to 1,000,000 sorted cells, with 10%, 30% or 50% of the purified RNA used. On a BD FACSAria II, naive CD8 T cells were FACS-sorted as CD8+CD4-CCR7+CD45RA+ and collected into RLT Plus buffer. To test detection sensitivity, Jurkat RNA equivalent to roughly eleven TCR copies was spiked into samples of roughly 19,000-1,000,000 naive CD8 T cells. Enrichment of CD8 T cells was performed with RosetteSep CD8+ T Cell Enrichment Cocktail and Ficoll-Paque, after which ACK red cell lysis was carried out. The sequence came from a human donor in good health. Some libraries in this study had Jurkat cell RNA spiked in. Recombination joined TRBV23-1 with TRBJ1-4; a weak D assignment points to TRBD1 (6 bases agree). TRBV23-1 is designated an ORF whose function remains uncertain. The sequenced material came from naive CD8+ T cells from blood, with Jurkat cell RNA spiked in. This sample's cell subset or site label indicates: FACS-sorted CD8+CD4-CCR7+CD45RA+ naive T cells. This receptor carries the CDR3 CASIPDSRANNEKLFF. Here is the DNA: TGCGCCAGCATTCCGGACAGCAGAGCGAATAATGAAAAACTGTTTTTT.